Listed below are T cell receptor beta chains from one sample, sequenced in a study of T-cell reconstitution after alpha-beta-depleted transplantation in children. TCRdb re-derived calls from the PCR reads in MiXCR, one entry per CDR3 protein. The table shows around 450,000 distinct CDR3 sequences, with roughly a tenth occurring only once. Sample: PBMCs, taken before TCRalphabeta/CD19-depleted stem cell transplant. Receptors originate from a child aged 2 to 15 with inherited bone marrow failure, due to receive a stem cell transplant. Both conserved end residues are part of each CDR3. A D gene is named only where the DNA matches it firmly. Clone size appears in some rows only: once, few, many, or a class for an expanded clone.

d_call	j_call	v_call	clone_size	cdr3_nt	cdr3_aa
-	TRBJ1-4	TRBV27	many	TGTGCCAGCAGTTTATCTATCCGCATGATCGAAAAACTGTTTTTT	CASSLSIRMIEKLFF
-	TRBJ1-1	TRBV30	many	TGTGCCTGGAGTGAACGCACTGAAGCTTTCTTT	CAWSERTEAFF
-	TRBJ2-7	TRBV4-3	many	TGCGCCAGCAGCCAAGGGACCGGAATCTACGAGCAGTACTTC	CASSQGTGIYEQYF
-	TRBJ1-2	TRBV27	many	TGTGCCAGCAGTTTAAGTGTCAACTATGGCTACACCTTC	CASSLSVNYGYTF
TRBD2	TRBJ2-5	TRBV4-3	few	TGCGCCAGCAGCCAAGCATGGGGCGGGAGAGAGACCCAGTACTTC	CASSQAWGGRETQYF
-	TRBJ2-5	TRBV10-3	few	TGTGCCAGCCGTAAGGGCCCAGAGACCCAGTACTTC	CASRKGPETQYF
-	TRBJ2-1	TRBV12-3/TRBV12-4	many	TGTGCCAGCAGTTTCGCGGGGAGCTCCTACAATGAGCAGTTCTTC	CASSFAGSSYNEQFF
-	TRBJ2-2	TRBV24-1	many	TGTGCCACCAGTGACCAAAAGGTGCGAGCGGAGAACACCGGGGAGCTGTTTTTT	CATSDQKVRAENTGELFF
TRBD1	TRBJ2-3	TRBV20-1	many	TGCAGTGCTACTCGGACAGGGCCAGATACGCAGTATTTT	CSATRTGPDTQYF
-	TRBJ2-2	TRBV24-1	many	TGTGCCACCAGCCTGAACACCGGGGAGCTGTTTTTT	CATSLNTGELFF
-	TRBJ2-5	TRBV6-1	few	TGTGCCAGCAGGCCCATCACAGGCGGGGTAGAGACCCAGTACTTC	CASRPITGGVETQYF
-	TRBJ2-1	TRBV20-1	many	TGCAGTGCTAGAGATTTCGGGGGAAGCTCCTACAATGAGCAGTTCTTC	CSARDFGGSSYNEQFF
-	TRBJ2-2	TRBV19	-	TGTGCCAGTAGTATAGATCGGCAGGGGAGCACCGGGGAGCTGTTTTTT	CASSIDRQGSTGELFF
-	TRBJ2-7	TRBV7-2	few	TGTGCCAGCAGCTCCCCTCTTACTCCGGGACCTTACGAGCAGTACTTC	CASSSPLTPGPYEQYF
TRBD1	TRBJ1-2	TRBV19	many	TGTGCCAGTACTGACAGGGAAAACTATGGCTACACCTTC	CASTDRENYGYTF
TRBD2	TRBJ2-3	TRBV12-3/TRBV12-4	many	TGTGCCAGCAGTCCCTGGCGGGAGGTTGGAGATACGCAGTATTTT	CASSPWREVGDTQYF
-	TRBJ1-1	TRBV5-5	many	TGTGCCAGCAGCTTGGTCCCAGAGATGAACACTGAAGCTTTCTTT	CASSLVPEMNTEAFF
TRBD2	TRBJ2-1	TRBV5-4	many	TGTGCCAGCAGCTTTAGCGGGAGAGGTAATGAGCAGTTCTTC	CASSFSGRGNEQFF
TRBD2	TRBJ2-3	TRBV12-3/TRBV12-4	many	TGTGCCAGCAGAACAGGACTAGCGCATACAGATACGCAGTATTTT	CASRTGLAHTDTQYF
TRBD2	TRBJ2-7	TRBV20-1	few	TGCAGTGCTACCTTCTCTAGCGGGAGGCCCCACGAGCAGTACTTC	CSATFSSGRPHEQYF
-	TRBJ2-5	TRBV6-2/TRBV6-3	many	TGTGCCGTGCAGGCGTCGGTAGAGACCCAGTACTTC	CAVQASVETQYF
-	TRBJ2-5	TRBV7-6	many	TGTGCCAGCAGCTCCCAGGGGGAGGGGACCCAGTACTTC	CASSSQGEGTQYF
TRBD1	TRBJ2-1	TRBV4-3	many	TGCGCCAGCAGCCAACTTACTGACAGGGACAATGAGCAGTTCTTC	CASSQLTDRDNEQFF
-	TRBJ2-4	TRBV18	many	TGTGCCAGCTCACCTCCGGGTAAAGCCAAAAACATTCAGTACTTC	CASSPPGKAKNIQYF